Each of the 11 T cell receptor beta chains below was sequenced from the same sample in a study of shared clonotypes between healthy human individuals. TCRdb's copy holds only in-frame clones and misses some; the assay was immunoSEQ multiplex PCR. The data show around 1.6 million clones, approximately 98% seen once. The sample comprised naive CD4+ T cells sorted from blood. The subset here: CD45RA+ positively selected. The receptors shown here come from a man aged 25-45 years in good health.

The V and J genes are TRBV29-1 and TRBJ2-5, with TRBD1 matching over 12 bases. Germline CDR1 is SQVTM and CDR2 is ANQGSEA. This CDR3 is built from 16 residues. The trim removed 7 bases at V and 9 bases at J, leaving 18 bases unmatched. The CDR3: CSAGTGGRNRDGAQYF. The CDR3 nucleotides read TGCAGCGCCGGGACAGGGGGCCGCAACCGGGATGGGGCCCAGTACTTC. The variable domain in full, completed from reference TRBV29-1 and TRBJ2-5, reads SAVISQKPSRDICQRGTSLTIQCQVDSQVTMMFWYRQQPGQSLTLIATANQGSEATYESGFVIDKFPISRPNLTFSTLTVSNMSPEDSSIYLCSAGTGGRNRDGAQYFGPGTRLLVL.

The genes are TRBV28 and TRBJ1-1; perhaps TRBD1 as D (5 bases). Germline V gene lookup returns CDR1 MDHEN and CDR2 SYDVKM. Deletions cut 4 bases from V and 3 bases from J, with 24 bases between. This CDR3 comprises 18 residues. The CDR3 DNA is TGTGCCAGCAGTTCACGTGAAGGCCGACGCGGGGGTTACACTGAAGCTTTCTTT. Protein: CASSSREGRRGGYTEAFF.

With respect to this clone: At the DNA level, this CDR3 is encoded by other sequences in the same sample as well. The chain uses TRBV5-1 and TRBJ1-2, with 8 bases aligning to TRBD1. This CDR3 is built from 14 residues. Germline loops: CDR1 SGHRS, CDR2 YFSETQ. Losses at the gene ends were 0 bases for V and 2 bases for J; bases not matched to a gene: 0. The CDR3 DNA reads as TGCGCCAGCAGCTTGGGGGACAGGAACTATGGCTACACCTTC. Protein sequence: CASSLGDRNYGYTF. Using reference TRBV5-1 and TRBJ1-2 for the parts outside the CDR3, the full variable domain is KAGVTQTPRYLIKTRGQQVTLSCSPISGHRSVSWYQQTPGQGLQFLFEYFSETQRNKGNFPGRFSGRQFSNSRSEMNVSTLELGDSALYLCASSLGDRNYGYTFGSGTRLTVV.

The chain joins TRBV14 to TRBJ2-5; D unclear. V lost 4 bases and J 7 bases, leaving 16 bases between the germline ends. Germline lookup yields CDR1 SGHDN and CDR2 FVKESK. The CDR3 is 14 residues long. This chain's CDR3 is CASSLSTVTRTQYF. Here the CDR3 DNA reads TGTGCCAGCAGCCTATCGACGGTAACAAGGACCCAGTACTTC.

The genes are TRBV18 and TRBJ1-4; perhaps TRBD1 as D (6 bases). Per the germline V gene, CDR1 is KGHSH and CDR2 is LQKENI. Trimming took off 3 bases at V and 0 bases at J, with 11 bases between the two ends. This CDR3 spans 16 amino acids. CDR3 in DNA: TGTGCCAGCTCACCGGACAGAGGAGCAACTAATGAAAAACTGTTTTTT. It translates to CASSPDRGATNEKLFF.

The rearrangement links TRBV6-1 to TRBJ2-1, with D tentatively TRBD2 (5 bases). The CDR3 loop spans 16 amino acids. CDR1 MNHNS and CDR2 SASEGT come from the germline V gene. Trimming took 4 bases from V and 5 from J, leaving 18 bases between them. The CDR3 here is CASSVNLGRLHNEQFF. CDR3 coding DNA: TGTGCCAGCAGTGTAAATCTAGGGAGACTCCACAATGAGCAGTTCTTC.

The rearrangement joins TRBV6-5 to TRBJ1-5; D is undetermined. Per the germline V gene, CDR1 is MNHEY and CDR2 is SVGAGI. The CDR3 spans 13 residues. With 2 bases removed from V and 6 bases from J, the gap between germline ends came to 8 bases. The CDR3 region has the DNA TGTGCCAGCAGTTACGGGGAGGGTCAGCCCCAGCATTTT. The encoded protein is CASSYGEGQPQHF.

The CDR3 DNA sequence: TGCGCCAGCAGTGAGTGGGGTGCCGAGCAGTACTTC. Its protein is CASSEWGAEQYF. The rearrangement uses TRBV10-2 and TRBJ2-7; no definite D call. This CDR3 is 12 amino acids long. V was pared by 1 base and J by 6 bases, with 7 bases between. Per the germline V gene, CDR1 is WSHSY and CDR2 is SAAADI.

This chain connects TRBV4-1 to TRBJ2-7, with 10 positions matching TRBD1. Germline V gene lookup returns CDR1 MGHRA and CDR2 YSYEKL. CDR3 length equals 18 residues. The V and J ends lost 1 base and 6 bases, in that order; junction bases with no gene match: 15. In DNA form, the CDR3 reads TGCGCCAGCAGCCAAGTTTTTAAAGCGGGGACAGGGGATTTCGAGCAGTACTTC. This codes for CASSQVFKAGTGDFEQYF.

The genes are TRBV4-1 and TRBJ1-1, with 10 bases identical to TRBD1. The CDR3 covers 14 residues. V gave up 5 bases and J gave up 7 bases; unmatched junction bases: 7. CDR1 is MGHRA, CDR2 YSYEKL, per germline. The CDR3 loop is CASSDGTGVIEAFF. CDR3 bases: TGCGCCAGCAGCGACGGGACAGGGGTCATTGAAGCTTTCTTT.

CDR3 region: CASSLTGGTGELFF. CDR3 sequence (DNA): TGTGCCAGCAGCTTGACAGGTGGCACCGGGGAGCTGTTTTTT. This chain uses TRBV11-3 with TRBJ2-2; tentative D call: TRBD1 (6 bases). Germline CDR1 is SGHNT and CDR2 is YENEEA. Trimming pared 3 bases from V and 4 bases from J, leaving 9 bases between. The CDR3 is 14 amino acids.